The 4 T cell receptor beta chains presented below share a single source sample, sequenced in a study of shared clonotypes between healthy human individuals. Clones were read by immunoSEQ multiplex PCR, and TCRdb kept only the in-frame ones, dropping some. The table includes 850,000 to 1,200,000 clones, 65% to 75% detected once. Source material: memory CD4+ T cells sorted from blood. Subset noted: CD45RA-negative fraction. The receptors stem from a man younger than 35 in good health.

V usage is TRBV11-2 and J usage is TRBJ1-4; tentatively, D is TRBD1 (5 bases). Trimming took off 4 bases at V and 7 bases at J, with 16 bases between the two ends. The CDR3 has 15 amino acids. Germline lookup yields CDR1 SGHAT and CDR2 FQNNGV. CDR3 coding DNA: TGTGCCAGCAGCTCGAACAGGCCTCTGGGTGAAAAACTGTTTTTT. Translated: CASSSNRPLGEKLFF. The entire variable domain, with the rest obtained from reference TRBV11-2 and TRBJ1-4, is as follows: EAGVAQSPRYKIIEKRQSVAFWCNPISGHATLYWYQQILGQGPKLLIQFQNNGVVDDSQLPKDRFSAERLKGVDSTLKIQPAKLEDSAVYLCASSSNRPLGEKLFFGSGTQLSVL.

The chain has TRBV7-9 and TRBJ1-2; D call uncertain. Germline V CDR1 and CDR2: SEHNR, FQNEAQ (reference sequence). The CDR3 extends over 14 amino acids. Trimming pared 1 base from V and 8 bases from J, leaving 14 bases between. The CDR3 coding sequence is TGTGCCAGCAGCTTAGATGGAGTAGCGGGAGGCTACACCTTC. Translated: CASSLDGVAGGYTF. The variable domain in full, completed from reference TRBV7-9 and TRBJ1-2, reads DTGVSQNPRHKITKRGQNVTFRCDPISEHNRLYWYRQTLGQGPEFLTYFQNEAQLEKSRLLSDRFSAERPKGSFSTLEIQRTEQGDSAMYLCASSLDGVAGGYTFGSGTRLTVV.

The chain is built from TRBV2 and TRBJ2-3; 8 nucleotides agree with TRBD2. Germline assignment: CDR1 SNHLY and CDR2 FYNNEI. The CDR3 sequence is 16 residues long. Germline trimming cut 3 bases from V and 1 base from J; bases unmatched to any gene: 6. In DNA form, the CDR3 reads TGTGCCAGCAGTGAGGGGAGGCGGGGGGGCACAGATACGCAGTATTTT. Amino acids: CASSEGRRGGTDTQYF.

The chain employs TRBV5-1 and TRBJ2-1; D may be TRBD1 (6 bases). The CDR3 has 15 residues. CDR1 is SGHRS and CDR2 is YFSETQ in the germline V gene. Trimming left V 4 bases short and J 2 bases short, with 13 bases between. The CDR3 DNA is TGCGCCAGCAGCCCCGAGTGGACAGCCTACAATGAGCAGTTCTTC. The encoded protein is CASSPEWTAYNEQFF.